This T cell receptor beta chain was found in a study of OX40 agonist ivuxolimab in advanced cancers. Germline V gene lookup returns CDR1 MNHEY and CDR2 SVGAGI. The CDR3 totals 14 residues. V gave up 5 bases and J gave up 10 bases, with 18 bases separating them. Only in-frame clones appear in the TCRdb table, and some are missing; sequencing was by immunoSEQ multiplex PCR. Here the sample spans around 93,000 clones, approximately 90% being singletons. This sequence was found in an adult with an advanced solid tumor such as melanoma, head and neck, liver or kidney cancer. The chain uses TRBV6-5 and TRBJ2-1; D may correspond to TRBD1 or TRBD2 (6 bases each). The sequencing used CD4+ or CD8+ T cells sorted from blood, collected in a trial of the OX40 agonist ivuxolimab. The CDR3 spells CASSPNTQGGEQFF. In DNA, the CDR3 is TGTGCCAGCAGTCCCAACACACAGGGAGGCGAGCAGTTCTTC.